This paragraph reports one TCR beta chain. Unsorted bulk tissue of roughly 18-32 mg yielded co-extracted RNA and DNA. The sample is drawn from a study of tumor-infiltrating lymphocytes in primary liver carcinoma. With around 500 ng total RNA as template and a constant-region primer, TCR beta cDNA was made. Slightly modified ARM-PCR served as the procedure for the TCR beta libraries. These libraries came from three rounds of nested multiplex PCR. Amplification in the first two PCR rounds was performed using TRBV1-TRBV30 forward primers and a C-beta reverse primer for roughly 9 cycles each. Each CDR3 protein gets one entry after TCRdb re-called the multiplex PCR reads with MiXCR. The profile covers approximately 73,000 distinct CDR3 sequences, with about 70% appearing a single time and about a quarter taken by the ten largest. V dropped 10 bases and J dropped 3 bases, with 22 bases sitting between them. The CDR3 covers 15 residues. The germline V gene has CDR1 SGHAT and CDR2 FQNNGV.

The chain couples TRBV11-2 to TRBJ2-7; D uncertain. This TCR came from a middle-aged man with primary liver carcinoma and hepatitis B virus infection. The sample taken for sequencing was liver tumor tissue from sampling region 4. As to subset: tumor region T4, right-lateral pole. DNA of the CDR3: TGTGCCAACAGTCCCCGATGGGTCGATTTCTACGAGCAGTACTTC. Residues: CANSPRWVDFYEQYF.